The subject of this entry is one TCR beta chain. Its antigen is unidentified. This entry belongs to a study of T cell responses to AZD1222 COVID-19 vaccine. Produced via immunoSEQ multiplex PCR; TCRdb's table is partial and in-frame only. The table shows tens of thousands of clones, with 80% occurring only once. Findings of the study overall: A reported finding is that nearly half of spike-specific TCRs target unmutated variant regions.

Trimming at V came to 5 bases and at J to 2 bases, leaving 4 bases not matched to a gene. Germline lookup yields CDR1 LGHDT and CDR2 YNNKEL (reference sequence). The CDR3 length is 14 residues. The sample in question was peripheral blood, obtained 28 days after the second AZD1222 dose. The chain combines TRBV3-1 (or the pseudogene TRBV3-2) with TRBJ2-7; TRBD1 agrees at 9 bases. This TCR came from an adult who received the AZD1222 COVID-19 vaccine. The CDR3 bases are TGTGCCAGCAGCTTTGGGACAGGGACCTACGAGCAGTACTTC. Its translation: CASSFGTGTYEQYF.